The rows below give T cell receptor beta chains drawn from one sample of a study of response to subunit inactivated influenza vaccine. TCRdb passed the RT-PCR reads through MiXCR, listing each CDR3 protein once. The sample lists under 750,000 distinct CDR3 sequences; 10% to 15% were seen once. The source was PBMCs from blood, collected on the day of vaccination. These receptors all stem from a man in his fifties or sixties who received an inactivated influenza vaccine. Both conserved end residues are part of each CDR3. The order of the fields is CDR3 protein, clone size, D gene, V gene. The D gene is left open where the match is weak. Clone size is shown for a subset of rows, as once, few, many or a class of expanded clone.

CDR3aa: CAISEGQGLHNEQFF; abundance: few; d_gene: -; v_gene: TRBV10-3
CDR3aa: CASSADREGQPQHF; abundance: many; d_gene: TRBD1; v_gene: TRBV2
CDR3aa: CSARERDSEKLFF; abundance: -; d_gene: -; v_gene: TRBV20-1
CDR3aa: CASSDIPGQGERSNQPQHF; abundance: few; d_gene: TRBD1; v_gene: TRBV2
CDR3aa: CASSTYPGGNYEQYF; abundance: few; d_gene: TRBD2; v_gene: TRBV5-5
CDR3aa: CASSFGLASRNEQFF; abundance: -; d_gene: -; v_gene: TRBV12-3/TRBV12-4
CDR3aa: CATSAGTQPQHF; abundance: many; d_gene: -; v_gene: TRBV24-1
CDR3aa: CASSYPNEQFF; abundance: few; d_gene: -; v_gene: TRBV6-2/TRBV6-3
CDR3aa: CASSASGTSANEQFF; abundance: -; d_gene: TRBD2; v_gene: TRBV9
CDR3aa: CASSRTGNQPQHF; abundance: many; d_gene: -; v_gene: TRBV5-6
CDR3aa: CSAGTSGVSDTQYF; abundance: few; d_gene: TRBD2; v_gene: TRBV20-1
CDR3aa: CASSYSRGGYTF; abundance: -; d_gene: -; v_gene: TRBV6-5
CDR3aa: CASSSRGDNEQFF; abundance: -; d_gene: TRBD2; v_gene: TRBV6-2/TRBV6-3
CDR3aa: CASSSIGTGVNEQFF; abundance: -; d_gene: TRBD1; v_gene: TRBV28
CDR3aa: CASSRVGGSEAFF; abundance: -; d_gene: -; v_gene: TRBV5-1